The rows below give T cell receptor beta chains drawn from one sample of a study of blood T cell repertoires in COVID-19. The data were produced by immunoSEQ multiplex PCR, yet TCRdb's version contains in-frame clones alone and is incomplete. The sample holds 100,000 to 150,000 clones; approximately 90% are singletons and the top ten take about 1.5%. The specimen was peripheral blood. These receptors all come from a human donor in a cohort sampled during active COVID-19. CDR3s include the opening cysteine and the closing phenylalanine or tryptophan. The D gene is left open where the match is weak. Rows may omit the clone size; those that give it use once, few, many or a size class.

>-|TRBV11-1|-|TRBJ2-7|12
CASSLGSYEQYF
TGTGCCAGCAGCTTAGGTAGCTACGAGCAGTACTTC
>TRBD1|TRBV7-8|-|TRBJ2-7|14
CASSFTRTGREQYF
TGTGCCAGCAGCTTCACCCGGACAGGGCGCGAGCAGTACTTC
>TRBD2|TRBV6-5|once|TRBJ2-5|15
CASSPLAGKLETQYF
TGTGCCAGCAGCCCCCTAGCGGGGAAGTTGGAGACCCAGTACTTC
>-|TRBV4-1|-|TRBJ1-1|14
CASSHRTSNTEAFF
TGCGCCAGCAGCCATAGGACATCGAACACTGAAGCTTTCTTT
>TRBD1|TRBV5-5|-|TRBJ1-1|13
CASRLTGDREAFF
TGTGCCAGCAGGCTGACGGGGGACAGGGAGGCTTTCTTT
>-|TRBV29-1|-|TRBJ1-4|12
CSVGAGIEKLFF
TGCAGCGTTGGAGCGGGGATCGAAAAACTGTTTTTT
>TRBD1|TRBV20-1|once|TRBJ2-1|12
CSASRQGREQFF
TGCAGTGCTAGTCGACAGGGACGTGAGCAGTTCTTC
>TRBD2|TRBV28|-|TRBJ2-7|16
CASPPSSGLAGGWQYF
TGTGCCAGTCCACCCAGTTCGGGACTAGCGGGAGGATGGCAGTACTTC
>TRBD1|TRBV2|-|TRBJ2-3|16
CASSLGTGGYTDTQYF
TGTGCCAGCAGTCTCGGGACAGGGGGCTACACAGATACGCAGTATTTT
>-|TRBV21-1|-|TRBJ1-3|17
CASSKGESGWYGNTIYF
TGTGCCAGCAGCAAAGGGGAGAGCGGATGGTACGGAAACACCATATATTTT
>-|TRBV7-2|-|TRBJ2-7|14
CASSSYGAGYEQYF
TGTGCCAGCAGCTCCTACGGTGCCGGCTACGAGCAGTACTTC
>-|TRBV5-6|-|TRBJ2-1|17
CASSLAERFLSYNEQFF
TGTGCCAGCAGCTTGGCTGAGCGTTTTCTCTCCTACAATGAGCAGTTCTTC
>-|TRBV18|-|TRBJ2-7|13
CASSPRSSYEQYF
TGTGCCAGCTCACCTCGGAGCTCCTACGAGCAGTACTTC
>TRBD1|TRBV7-9|once|TRBJ2-1|15
CASSYPQGATNEQFF
TGTGCCAGCAGCTACCCACAGGGGGCCACAAATGAGCAGTTCTTC
>TRBD1|TRBV15|-|TRBJ1-4|16
CATSRPRGTGREKLFF
TGTGCCACCAGCAGACCCCGAGGGACAGGGCGCGAAAAACTGTTTTTT
>-|TRBV28|-|TRBJ1-5|15
CASSLLSGGNQPQHF
TGTGCCAGCAGTTTGTTGTCCGGGGGCAATCAGCCCCAGCATTTT
>-|TRBV19|-|TRBJ2-2|14
CASSRGANTGELFF
TGTGCCAGTAGCAGGGGGGCGAACACCGGGGAGCTGTTTTTT
>TRBD1|TRBV12-3/TRBV12-4|-|TRBJ2-7|13
CASSPDRAYEQYF
TGTGCCAGCAGTCCAGACAGGGCCTACGAGCAGTACTTC
>-|TRBV5-5|-|TRBJ2-2|15
CASSSGTTSWGELFF
TGTGCCAGCAGCTCCGGGACAACGTCTTGGGGGGAGCTGTTTTTT
>-|TRBV19|few|TRBJ1-5|14
CASSLRQLHQPQHF
TGTGCCAGTAGCTTGAGACAGTTGCATCAGCCCCAGCATTTT
>-|TRBV2|-|TRBJ2-2|14
CASSEGGDTGELFF
TGTGCCTCCTCGGAGGGCGGAGACACCGGGGAGCTGTTTTTT
>-|TRBV4-1|-|TRBJ2-1|15
CASSQSSGLTNEQFF
TGCGCCAGCAGCCAGTCCTCGGGACTCACAAATGAGCAGTTCTTC
>TRBD1|TRBV7-2|-|TRBJ1-6|17
CASSLVTGGDVNSPLHF
TGTGCCAGCAGCTTAGTTACAGGGGGCGATGTGAATTCACCCCTCCACTTT
>-|TRBV12-3/TRBV12-4|-|TRBJ1-1|13
CASSSRVDTEAFF
TGTGCCAGCAGTAGCCGCGTAGACACTGAAGCTTTCTTT
>TRBD1|TRBV7-9|-|TRBJ2-7|13
CASSGTETYEQYF
TGTGCCAGCAGCGGGACAGAGACCTACGAGCAGTACTTC
>TRBD2|TRBV5-1|-|TRBJ2-3|16
CASSRLAGVGTDTQYF
TGCGCCAGCAGCCGTCTAGCGGGAGTCGGCACAGATACGCAGTATTTT
>-|TRBV20-1|-|TRBJ1-1|11
CSAPENTEAFF
TGCAGTGCTCCAGAGAACACTGAAGCTTTCTTT
>TRBD1|TRBV6-5|-|TRBJ1-4|13
CASATGAAEKLFF
TGTGCCAGCGCTACAGGGGCGGCTGAAAAACTGTTTTTT
>TRBD1|TRBV6-6|-|TRBJ1-5|16
CASSPRTGGAGQPQHF
TGTGCCAGCAGTCCCCGAACAGGGGGCGCGGGTCAGCCCCAGCATTTT
>-|TRBV7-9|-|TRBJ2-4|14
CASSSRWAKNIQYF
TGTGCCAGCAGCTCGCGCTGGGCCAAAAACATTCAGTACTTC
>-|TRBV19|-|TRBJ1-5|14
CASSSDSFYQPQHF
TGTGCCAGTAGTTCTGACAGTTTCTATCAGCCCCAGCATTTT
>-|TRBV7-9|few|TRBJ2-1|15
CASSSLMSSYNEQFF
TGTGCCAGCAGCTCCCTCATGAGCTCCTACAATGAGCAGTTCTTC
>TRBD1|TRBV5-6|few|TRBJ2-7|16
CASSLGGTGVPYEQYF
TGTGCCAGCAGCTTGGGAGGGACAGGGGTGCCTTACGAGCAGTACTTC
>-|TRBV27|once|TRBJ2-7|13
CASSNLEGVEQYF
TGTGCCAGCAGTAACCTAGAGGGGGTCGAGCAGTACTTC
>TRBD2|TRBV6-5|-|TRBJ2-7|15
CASSPSGRAEDEQYF
TGTGCCAGCAGTCCTAGCGGGAGGGCCGAGGACGAGCAGTACTTC
>-|TRBV3-1/TRBV3-2|-|TRBJ2-7|14
CASSQDVGGYEQYF
TGTGCCAGCAGCCAAGATGTAGGGGGCTACGAGCAGTACTTC
>TRBD1|TRBV2|-|TRBJ2-7|15
CASSQTAGGSYEQYF
TGTGCCAGCAGTCAAACAGCAGGGGGCTCCTACGAGCAGTACTTC
>-|TRBV6-4|-|TRBJ2-3|14
CASSERPSTDTQYF
TGTGCCAGCAGTGAGCGGCCTAGCACAGATACGCAGTATTTT
>TRBD2|TRBV11-3|-|TRBJ2-1|16
CASSSYSGRAYNEQFF
TGTGCCAGCAGCTCCTATAGCGGGAGGGCCTACAATGAGCAGTTCTTC
>TRBD2|TRBV5-1|-|TRBJ2-3|14
CASSTSGDTDTQYF
TGCGCCAGCAGCACTAGCGGGGACACAGATACGCAGTATTTT